Listed here are 14 T cell receptor beta chains from one sample, sequenced in a study of CD4+ T cells in melanoma. Sequencing was performed with immunoSEQ multiplex PCR; in TCRdb, only in-frame clones are kept and a portion is missing. The data contain roughly 12,000 clones, roughly three quarters of them singletons. Sequenced sample: cells from a culture (not recorded whether cultured in vitro). The receptor source for this set is a human donor with melanoma.

V usage is TRBV9 and J usage is TRBJ2-3, with D possibly being TRBD2 (7 bases). The CDR3 contains 14 residues. Deletions cut 4 bases from V and 5 bases from J, with 14 bases between. Germline V gives CDR1 SGDLS, CDR2 YYNGEE. The CDR3 DNA is TGTGCCAGCAGCTTCGGGGGGCCTGGAGATACGCAGTATTTT. Protein: CASSFGGPGDTQYF.

The chain joins TRBV5-1 to TRBJ1-1; TRBD1 is a possible D gene (5 bases). V lost 0 bases and J 6 bases, leaving 12 bases between the germline ends. The V gene's germline CDR1 is SGHRS and CDR2 YFSETQ. This CDR3 has 14 residues. CDR3 nucleotide sequence: TGCGCCAGCAGCTTGGCCCGGGCAGGGCCTGAAGCTTTCTTT. The encoded protein is CASSLARAGPEAFF.

This chain joins TRBV20-1 and TRBJ2-7; D remains unclear. The V gene lost 3 bases and the J gene lost 4 bases, with 7 bases spanning the gap. CDR3 length equals 11 residues. CDR1 and CDR2 (germline): DFQATT, SNEGSKA (reference sequence). CDR3 protein: CSASVDYEQYF. The CDR3 bases are TGCAGTGCTAGTGTGGATTACGAGCAGTACTTC.

The rearrangement joins TRBV19 to TRBJ1-5, with TRBD1 as a possible D gene (5 bases). The CDR3 contains 13 residues. CDR1 is LNHDA, CDR2 SQIVND, per germline (reference sequence). V was pared by 5 bases and J by 4 bases, with 9 bases between. CDR3 in DNA: TGTGCCAGTAGTGTTCGGGGGAATCAGCCCCAGCATTTT. This translates into CASSVRGNQPQHF.

Written as DNA, the CDR3 is TGCGCCAGCAGCTTGGCCACCGGGGTCGCCGGGGAGCTGTTTTTT. Its protein product is CASSLATGVAGELFF. The J gene is TRBJ2-2, the V gene TRBV5-1; D possibly corresponds to TRBD2 (5 bases). V was cut by 0 bases and J by 6 bases, with 12 bases left in between. From germline, CDR1 is SGHRS and CDR2 YFSETQ. The CDR3 runs to 15 residues.

The chain carries TRBV2 and TRBJ1-5, with a possible D match to TRBD1 (5 bases). CDR1 is SNHLY, CDR2 FYNNEI, per germline. The CDR3 covers 17 residues. Trimming removed 4 bases from V and 5 bases from J, with 21 bases in between. In DNA, the CDR3 is TGTGCCAGCAGTGCCCCCAGGGCCGGTAGTCCCCATCAGCCCCAGCATTTT. Translated: CASSAPRAGSPHQPQHF.

V and J are TRBV11-2 and TRBJ2-7; D is unresolved. Germline V gene sequence: CDR1 SGHAT, CDR2 FQNNGV. The V end lost 1 base, the J end lost 6 bases, and 13 bases lay between the germline ends. The CDR3 extends over 14 amino acids. CDR3 residues: CASSLASNLGEQYF. CDR3 sequence (DNA): TGTGCCAGCAGCTTAGCGAGCAACCTTGGCGAGCAGTACTTC.

The CDR3 here is CASSPQRTEAFF. CDR3 sequence (DNA): TGTGCCAGCAGCCCTCAGCGCACTGAAGCTTTCTTT. The chain has TRBV7-2 and TRBJ1-1; no clear D. This CDR3 is 12 amino acids long. Trimming stripped 5 bases from V and 4 bases from J, with 8 bases between. CDR1 is SGHTA, CDR2 FQGNSA, per germline.

The chain uses TRBV19 and TRBJ2-3; the D gene is possibly TRBD2 (5 bases). The V gene lost 3 bases and the J gene lost 6 bases, with 16 bases spanning the gap. CDR3 size: 15 residues. Germline V gene data show CDR1 as LNHDA and CDR2 as SQIVND (reference sequence). The CDR3 loop is CASSIFAGMSDTQYF. The CDR3 region has the DNA TGTGCCAGTAGTATCTTTGCGGGCATGAGCGATACGCAGTATTTT.

The genes are TRBV9 and TRBJ1-2; a weak D match, TRBD1 (6 bases). This CDR3 is 14 amino acids long. The V and J ends lost 4 bases and 1 base respectively, with 11 bases between them. CDR1 and CDR2 (germline): SGDLS, YYNGEE. CDR3 protein: CASSTGTHNYGYTF. CDR3 DNA sequence: TGTGCCAGCAGCACCGGGACACATAACTATGGCTACACCTTC.

V usage is TRBV30 and J usage is TRBJ2-3; 11 bases map to TRBD2. The junction had 8 bases not matched to a gene; V was cut back by 4 bases and J by 5 bases. Germline V CDR1 and CDR2: GTSNPN, SVGIG (reference sequence). This CDR3 region has 15 residues. As DNA, the CDR3 is TGTGCCTGGAAGCTTAGCGGGGGGGCGGTAGATACGCAGTATTTT. Translated, it gives CAWKLSGGAVDTQYF.

The sample holds a few counts of this clone. J is TRBJ1-3 and V is TRBV7-2; D is ambiguous. V lost 5 bases to trimming and J lost 7 bases, with 12 bases between them. The CDR3 contains 13 residues. In germline, CDR1 is SGHTA, CDR2 FQGNSA. CDR3 coding DNA: TGTGCCAGCAGCCCCGGGCCCAGCAACACCATATATTTT. This codes for CASSPGPSNTIYF.

The V and J genes are TRBV7-3 and TRBJ1-1; possible D gene TRBD1, 5 bases. The CDR3 contains 15 residues. CDR1 and CDR2 (germline): SGHTA, FQGTGA. V was trimmed by 1 base and J by 5 bases, leaving 14 bases between them. In DNA, the CDR3 is TGTGCCAGCAGCTTAAGTGGGGTGGGGGTTACTGAAGCTTTCTTT. Translating it yields CASSLSGVGVTEAFF.

The chain recombines TRBV2 with TRBJ2-3, with a weak D call TRBD1 (5 bases). Per germline, CDR1 SNHLY and CDR2 FYNNEI. The CDR3 is 15 amino acids. Trimming pared 3 bases from V and 3 bases from J, leaving 13 bases between. Here the CDR3 reads CASSELGRATDTQYF. CDR3 in DNA: TGTGCCAGCAGTGAGTTAGGCAGGGCTACAGATACGCAGTATTTT.